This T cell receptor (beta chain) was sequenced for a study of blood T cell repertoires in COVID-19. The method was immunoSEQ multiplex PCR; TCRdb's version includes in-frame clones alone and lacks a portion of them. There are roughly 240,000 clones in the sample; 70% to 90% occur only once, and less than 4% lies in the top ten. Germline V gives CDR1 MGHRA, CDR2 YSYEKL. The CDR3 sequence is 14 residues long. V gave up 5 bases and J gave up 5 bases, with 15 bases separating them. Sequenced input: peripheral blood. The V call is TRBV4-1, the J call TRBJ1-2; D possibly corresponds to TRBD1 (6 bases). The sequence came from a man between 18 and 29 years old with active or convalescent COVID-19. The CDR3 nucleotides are TGCGCCAGCAGCACGCCCGGGACACTTTATGGCTACACCTTC. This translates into CASSTPGTLYGYTF.